This is a list of T cell receptor beta chains from one sample in a study of blood T cell repertoires in COVID-19. Only in-frame clones appear in the TCRdb table, and some are missing; sequencing was by immunoSEQ multiplex PCR. In the table there are about 100,000 clones, 88% of which are singletons. Specimen: peripheral blood. All receptors come from a woman aged 60-70 years with acute or convalescent COVID-19. Each CDR3 is given with its conserved first and last residue.

15,TRBV11-1,CASSLATELAGNEFF
16,TRBV28,CASRATGWSVNTEAFF
15,TRBV9,CASSALAGGGNEQFF
19,TRBV5-4,CASSPGQGTGGTRRTEAFF
15,TRBV6-6,CASSYSETEPTGYTF
15,TRBV6-6,CASSYLGGGDTEAFF
14,TRBV5-1,CASSLGQGASEQYF
14,TRBV5-1,CASSYRARNEKLFF
15,TRBV7-3,CASSLTSGNTGELFF
17,TRBV29-1,CSVGPSPGQVNTGELFF
14,TRBV2,CASRLTGVGEKLFF
16,TRBV7-2,CASSLAATTNTDTQYF
15,TRBV11-3,CASSLEHSGANVLTF
13,TRBV5-1,CASSLEGLDEQFF
13,TRBV4-1,CASSPEGLDTQYF
13,TRBV4-1,CASSHREGNTIYF
13,TRBV7-9,CASSPGYEAVAFF
12,TRBV12-3/TRBV12-4,CASSTQLLAQYF
13,TRBV7-9,CASSLAVQEKLFF
14,TRBV19,CASKLGQGAGEQFF
14,TRBV28,CASSFRAFNQPQHF
16,TRBV4-2,CASSPRAGTGNQPQHF
18,TRBV19,CASSMGRSGGIPYNEQFF
15,TRBV15,CATSKKGLAGTEQFF
15,TRBV14,CASSQEGILGSPLHF
16,TRBV10-1,CASSEGLASNQETQYF
18,TRBV3-1/TRBV3-2,CASSQGSGSRSFTYEQYF
13,TRBV28,CASSFLAKNIQYF
14,TRBV28,CASSPGQTNSPLHF
14,TRBV4-1,CASSPSGTYYGYTF
15,TRBV6-5,CASSYADRRLNGYTF
15,TRBV10-2,CASSDPGLAAEEQFF
13,TRBV7-7,CASSLAPRGAQYF
14,TRBV28,CASSLLVPTDTQYF
18,TRBV5-1,CASSPGTSGALAKNIQYF
14,TRBV7-2,CASSLDTGANVLTF
16,TRBV30,CAWSQGGPNGDSPLHF
16,TRBV30,CAWRRGGTREDNEQFF
15,TRBV19,CASSRQTSSYNEQFF
13,TRBV12-5,CASAVSHNTEAFF
14,TRBV7-8,CASSFGQHNSPLHF
12,TRBV28,CASKPSGAEAFF
13,TRBV20-1,CSASVGADQPQHF
13,TRBV7-2,CASSVRSNQPQHF
14,TRBV28,CASSLYPQGDTQYF
14,TRBV30,CAWSTRYSIYGYTF
16,TRBV6-5,CASSYRGTGLAYGYTF
13,TRBV29-1,CSVEGTGGAEQYF